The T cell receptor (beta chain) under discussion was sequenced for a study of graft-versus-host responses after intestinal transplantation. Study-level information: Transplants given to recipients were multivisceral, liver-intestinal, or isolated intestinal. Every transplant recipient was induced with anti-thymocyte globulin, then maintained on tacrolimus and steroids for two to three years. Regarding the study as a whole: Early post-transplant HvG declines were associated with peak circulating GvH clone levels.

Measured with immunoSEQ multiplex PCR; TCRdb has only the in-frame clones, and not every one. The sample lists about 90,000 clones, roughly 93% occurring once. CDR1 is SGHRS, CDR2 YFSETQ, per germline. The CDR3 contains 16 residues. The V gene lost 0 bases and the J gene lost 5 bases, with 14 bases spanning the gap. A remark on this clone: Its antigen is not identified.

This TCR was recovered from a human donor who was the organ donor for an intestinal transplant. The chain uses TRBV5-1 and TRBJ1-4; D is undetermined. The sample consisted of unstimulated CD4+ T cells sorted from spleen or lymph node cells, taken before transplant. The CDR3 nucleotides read TGCGCCAGCAGCTTGGTCCCGGGTTTCGTAAATGAAAAACTGTTTTTT. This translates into CASSLVPGFVNEKLFF.